The 3 T cell receptor beta chains below all came from one sample that was sequenced in a study of cytomegalovirus exposure and HLA in healthy donors. The PCR used 60 Vbeta and 13 Jbeta primers. Assay: immunoSEQ multiplex PCR; the TCRdb copy retains only in-frame clones and omits some. The data show 200,000 to 250,000 clones, 70% to 80% seen once. Material: PBMCs. These receptors came from a man aged 35 to 55 in good health and CMV-seronegative.

This rearrangement joins TRBV13 to TRBJ2-1; TRBD1 matches 7 bases. Losses at the gene ends were 4 bases for V and 5 bases for J; bases not matched to a gene: 8. Looked up from germline, CDR1 is PRHDT and CDR2 is FYEKMQ (reference sequence). The CDR3 runs to 15 residues. The CDR3 loop reads CASSSGQTPNNEQFF. The CDR3 bases are TGTGCCAGCAGCTCGGGACAGACCCCCAACAATGAGCAGTTCTTC.

V gene TRBV5-1 combines with J gene TRBJ1-2; 8 bases map to TRBD1. The length of the CDR3 is 14 residues. From germline, CDR1 is SGHRS and CDR2 YFSETQ. V trimming: 4 bases; J trimming: 6 bases; junction bases outside the gene matches: 8. In nucleotides, the CDR3 is TGCGCCAGCAGCACCGGACAGGGCGAGGATGGCTACACCTTC. This codes for CASSTGQGEDGYTF.

The chain joins TRBV9 to TRBJ2-7; the D gene is possibly TRBD2 (6 bases). Trimming removed 0 bases from V and 1 base from J, with 11 bases in between. This CDR3 is 15 amino acids long. The germline CDR1 and CDR2 sequences are SGDLS and YYNGEE. The CDR3 reads CASSVAGSVSYEQYF. In DNA, the CDR3 is TGTGCCAGCAGCGTAGCCGGGAGCGTTTCCTACGAGCAGTACTTC.